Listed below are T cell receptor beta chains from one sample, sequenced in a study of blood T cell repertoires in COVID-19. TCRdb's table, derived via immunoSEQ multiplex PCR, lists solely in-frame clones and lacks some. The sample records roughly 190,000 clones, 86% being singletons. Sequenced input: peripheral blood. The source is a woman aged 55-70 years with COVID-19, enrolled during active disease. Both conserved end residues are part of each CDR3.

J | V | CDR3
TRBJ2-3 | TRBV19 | CASSILADTQYF
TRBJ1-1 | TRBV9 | CASSAGLGTEAFF
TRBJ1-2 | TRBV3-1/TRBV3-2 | CASSQAQYGYTF
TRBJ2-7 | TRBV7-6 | CASSLGVGTGGGEQYF
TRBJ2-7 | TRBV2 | CASSRTSGSRNEQYF
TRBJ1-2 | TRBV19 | CASNLQGGSGYTF
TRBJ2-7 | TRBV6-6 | CATSKSGTAYEQYF
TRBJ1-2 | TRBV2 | CASKEEYGYTF
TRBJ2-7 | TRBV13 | CASSSGTTEQYF
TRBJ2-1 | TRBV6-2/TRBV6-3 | CASSYGSSYNEQFF
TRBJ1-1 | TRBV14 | CASSQVQGTNTEAFF
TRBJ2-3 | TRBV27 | CASSFSRLAGDVTDTQYF
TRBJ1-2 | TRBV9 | CASSVVPGGDYGYTF
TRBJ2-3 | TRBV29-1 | CSSTPRGSADTQYF
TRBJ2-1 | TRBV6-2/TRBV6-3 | CASSYDYSGTSYNEQFF
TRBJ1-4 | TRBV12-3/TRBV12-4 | CASKEGAREKLFF
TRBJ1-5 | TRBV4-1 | CASSQGGTGDQPQHF
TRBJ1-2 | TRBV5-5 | CASSSQRGNYGYTF
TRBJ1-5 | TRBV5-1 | CASSLQGASNQPQHF
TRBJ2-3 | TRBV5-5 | CASSSGGISDTQYF
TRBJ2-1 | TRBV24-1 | CATSQGSAWGEQFF
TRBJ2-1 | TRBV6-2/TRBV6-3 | CASSYGPEQFF
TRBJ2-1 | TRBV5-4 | CASSLGTSVKYNEQFF
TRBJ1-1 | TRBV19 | CASSPRTGHTEAFF
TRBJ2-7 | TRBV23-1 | CASSQPQGYEQYF
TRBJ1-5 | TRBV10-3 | CAIRAVSNQPQHF
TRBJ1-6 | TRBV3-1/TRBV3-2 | CASSQQSTTNSPLHF
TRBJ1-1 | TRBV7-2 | CASSLDGRGTEAFF
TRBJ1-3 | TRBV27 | CASSLEGTPGNTIYF
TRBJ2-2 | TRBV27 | CASSLLGQNANTGELFF
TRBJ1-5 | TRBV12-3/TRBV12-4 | CASSSEGSQPQHF
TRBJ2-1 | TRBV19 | CASSLGTRFAEQFF
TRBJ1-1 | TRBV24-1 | CATSDGFGAFF
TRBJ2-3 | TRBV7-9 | CASTRLAGGTDTQYF
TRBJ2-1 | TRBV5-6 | CASSSRQGYNEQFF
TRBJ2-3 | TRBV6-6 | CASSYPGTDTQYF
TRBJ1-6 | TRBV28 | CARDGGRLGDSPLHF
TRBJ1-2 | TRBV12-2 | CASRLAGQLKCYGYTF
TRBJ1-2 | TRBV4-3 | CASSQDRGYGYTF